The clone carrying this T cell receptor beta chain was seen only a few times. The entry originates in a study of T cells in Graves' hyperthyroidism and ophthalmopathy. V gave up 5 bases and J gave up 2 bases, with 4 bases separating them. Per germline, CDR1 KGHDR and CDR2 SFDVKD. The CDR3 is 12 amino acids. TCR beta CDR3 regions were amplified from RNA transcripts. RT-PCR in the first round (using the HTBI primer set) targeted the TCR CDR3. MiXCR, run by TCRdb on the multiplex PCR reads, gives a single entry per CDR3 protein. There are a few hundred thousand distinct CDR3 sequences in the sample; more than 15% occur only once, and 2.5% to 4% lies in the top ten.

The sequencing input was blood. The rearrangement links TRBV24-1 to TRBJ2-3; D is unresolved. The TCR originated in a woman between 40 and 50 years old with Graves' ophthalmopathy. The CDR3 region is CATSGATDTQYF. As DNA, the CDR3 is TGTGCCACCAGTGGAGCCACAGATACGCAGTATTTT.